The 25 T cell receptor beta chains below all came from one sample that was sequenced in a study of T cells expressing NK-cell markers (dated by TCRdb to about 2020). The library was produced with 5' RACE. Instrument on record: Illumina HiSeq 2000. Based on TCRdb reprocessing of the reads, there is one entry per CDR3 protein sequence, and DNA is missing. The sample's clone listing holds hundreds of thousands of distinct CDR3 sequences. The ten biggest clones cover 5% to 5.5% of the sample. The sample taken for sequencing was blood T cells: a sorted CD56 or NKG2C T cell subset, CD4+ or CD8+ T cells, or bulk PBMC T cells (not recorded which). The receptors were gathered from a man between 18 and 69 years old in good health.

The gene calls are TRBV28 and TRBJ1-2; TCRdb's D call of TRBD1 is untestable without DNA. Germline V lookup: CDR1 MDHEN, CDR2 SYDVKM. The CDR3 has 15 amino acids. The CDR3 region is CASSPGPGEYYGYTF.

V usage is TRBV11-2 and J usage is TRBJ2-2; TCRdb names TRBD2, which stays unverified in the absence of DNA. The CDR3 is made up of 15 amino acids. Per the germline V gene, CDR1 is SGHAT and CDR2 is FQNNGV. CDR3 residues: CASSTTSAGTGELFF.

This chain links TRBV7-2 with TRBJ1-5; the TCRdb D gene call, TRBD1, has no DNA to confirm it. This CDR3 is built from 15 residues. Germline V lookup: CDR1 SGHTA, CDR2 FQGNSA. The CDR3 reads CASSSPGTGNQPQHF.

The chain has TRBV12-3 or TRBV12-4 and TRBJ2-7; TCRdb gives TRBD2 as the D gene, but with no DNA this cannot be confirmed. The CDR3 runs 15 residues. CDR3: CASSLKGREGAEQYF.

This sequence joins TRBV6-1 and TRBJ2-7; TCRdb returns TRBD2, unconfirmable since there is no DNA. The CDR3 contains 18 residues. Germline V lookup: CDR1 MNHNS, CDR2 SASEGT. This chain's CDR3 is CASSPTAGLLAVGNEQYF.

The gene calls are TRBV29-1 and TRBJ2-1; the D gene TCRdb calls, TRBD2, cannot be checked with no DNA. This CDR3 has 13 amino acids. Germline lookup yields CDR1 SQVTM and CDR2 ANQGSEA. The CDR3 protein is CSVEVGSLNEQFF.

The chain couples TRBV7-9 to TRBJ1-5. The germline CDR1 and CDR2 sequences are SEHNR and FQNEAQ (reference sequence). CDR3 size: 14 residues. CDR3 sequence: CASSVTRGNQPQHF.

The V and J genes are TRBV6-1 and TRBJ1-5; the D call of TRBD1 rests on TCRdb alone, since no DNA is present to check it. The V gene's germline CDR1 is MNHNS and CDR2 SASEGT. CDR3 length: 15 residues. CDR3: CASSDHRQGDQPQHF.

The rearrangement links TRBV7-9 to TRBJ2-2; no DNA is available, so the TRBD1 call from TCRdb remains unchecked. Germline values: CDR1 SEHNR, CDR2 FQNEAQ (reference sequence). The CDR3 spans 14 residues. The chain's CDR3 is CASSPTRDTGELFF. Combining the CDR3 with reference TRBV7-9 and TRBJ2-2 gives the whole variable domain DTGVSQNPRHKITKRGQNVTFRCDPISEHNRLYWYRQTLGQGPEFLTYFQNEAQLEKSRLLSDRFSAERPKGSFSTLEIQRTEQGDSAMYLCASSPTRDTGELFFGEGSRLTVL.

The rearrangement uses TRBV7-9 and TRBJ2-2; without DNA, the TCRdb call of TRBD1 cannot be checked. CDR1 and CDR2 (germline): SEHNR, FQNEAQ (reference sequence). The CDR3 is 15 amino acids. CDR3 amino acids: CASSAGQGATGELFF. The full variable domain, rest sourced from reference TRBV7-9 and TRBJ2-2, is DTGVSQNPRHKITKRGQNVTFRCDPISEHNRLYWYRQTLGQGPEFLTYFQNEAQLEKSRLLSDRFSAERPKGSFSTLEIQRTEQGDSAMYLCASSAGQGATGELFFGEGSRLTVL.

The rearrangement links TRBV5-1 to TRBJ2-3; the TCRdb D gene call, TRBD1, has no DNA to confirm it. Germline lookup yields CDR1 SGHRS and CDR2 YFSETQ. This CDR3 has 15 amino acids. CDR3 sequence reads: CASSLGAGSTDTQYF.

CDR3 loop: CASMPGDRSWDEQFF. The chain links TRBV6-1 to TRBJ2-1; with no DNA, the TCRdb D assignment of TRBD1 cannot be verified. There are 15 residues in the CDR3. Germline V gene data show CDR1 as MNHNS and CDR2 as SASEGT.

The V gene is TRBV6-1, the J gene TRBJ1-3; TCRdb's D gene call, TRBD1, goes unchecked for lack of DNA. The CDR3 is 15 residues long. Germline V CDR1 and CDR2: MNHNS, SASEGT. The chain's CDR3 is CASSQWTGTGNTIYF.

The rearrangement links TRBV5-1 to TRBJ1-3. The CDR3 contains 15 residues. The V gene's germline CDR1 is SGHRS and CDR2 YFSETQ. CDR3 in amino acids: CASSKGTYSENTIYF.

This chain uses TRBV11-2 with TRBJ2-1; TCRdb lists TRBD2, though no DNA is available to test this call. The CDR3 extends over 15 amino acids. Per germline, CDR1 SGHAT and CDR2 FQNNGV. The CDR3 region is CATNSGGGSYNEQFF.

The rearrangement links TRBV5-1 to TRBJ1-1; TCRdb proposes TRBD1, but this gene call is untestable without DNA. Germline assignment: CDR1 SGHRS and CDR2 YFSETQ. This CDR3 is 17 amino acids long. The CDR3: CASSLVLQGAMNTEAFF.

The chain recombines TRBV14 with TRBJ1-2; TCRdb's D call, TRBD1, is unchecked because there is no DNA. CDR1 is SGHDN and CDR2 is FVKESK in the germline V gene. There are 14 residues in the CDR3. CDR3 sequence reads: CASSQEVTAYGYTF.

The genes are TRBV6-1 and TRBJ1-6; TCRdb gives TRBD1 as the D gene, but with no DNA this cannot be confirmed. Per germline, CDR1 MNHNS and CDR2 SASEGT. The CDR3 is made up of 14 amino acids. CDR3: CASKGTENNSPLHF.

The chain couples TRBV4-2 to TRBJ1-4. CDR1 and CDR2 from the germline V gene are LGHNA and YNFKEQ. The CDR3 covers 16 residues. The CDR3 here is CASSQDRRVSNEKLFF.

The rearrangement uses TRBV6-5 and TRBJ2-1; the D call of TRBD2 rests on TCRdb alone, since no DNA is present to check it. There are 14 residues in the CDR3. Germline V CDR1 and CDR2: MNHEY, SVGAGI. The CDR3 loop is CASSYGLVDNEQFF.

This chain joins TRBV29-1 and TRBJ2-7; TCRdb names TRBD2, which stays unverified in the absence of DNA. CDR1 is SQVTM, CDR2 ANQGSEA, per germline. CDR3 length equals 14 residues. The CDR3 reads CSVEDEKRGGEQYF.

The chain carries TRBV5-1 and TRBJ2-3; the TCRdb call, TRBD2, lacks DNA for checking. Germline V gene sequence: CDR1 SGHRS, CDR2 YFSETQ. This CDR3 region has 22 residues. The CDR3 reads CASSLAKFSRTSGGSATDTQYF.

The rearrangement uses TRBV9 and TRBJ2-1; TCRdb gives TRBD2 as the D gene, but with no DNA this cannot be confirmed. The CDR3 sequence is 16 residues long. Germline CDR1 SGDLS, CDR2 YYNGEE. This CDR3 is CASSVVGTSGAYEQFF.

V usage is TRBV18 and J usage is TRBJ2-7; the D gene TCRdb calls, TRBD2, cannot be checked with no DNA. The CDR3 is 19 amino acids. Germline V gene data show CDR1 as KGHSH and CDR2 as LQKENI. The CDR3 loop is CASSPPSRGLALSSYEQYF.

The rearrangement links TRBV6-1 to TRBJ1-2; lacking DNA, the TRBD1 call made by TCRdb goes unchecked. The CDR3 spans 14 residues. Germline V gene sequence: CDR1 MNHNS, CDR2 SASEGT. The chain's CDR3 is CASRRDRAAYGYTF.